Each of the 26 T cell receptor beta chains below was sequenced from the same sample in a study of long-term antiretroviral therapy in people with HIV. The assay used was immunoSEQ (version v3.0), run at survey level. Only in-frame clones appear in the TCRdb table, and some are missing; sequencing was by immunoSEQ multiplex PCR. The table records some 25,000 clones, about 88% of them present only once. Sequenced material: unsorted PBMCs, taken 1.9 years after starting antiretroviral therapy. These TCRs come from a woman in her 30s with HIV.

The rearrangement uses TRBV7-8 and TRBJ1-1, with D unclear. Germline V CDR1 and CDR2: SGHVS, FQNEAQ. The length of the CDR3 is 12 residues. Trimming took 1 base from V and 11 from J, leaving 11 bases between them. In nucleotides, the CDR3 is TGTGCCAGCAGCTTAGGGGGATTTTCGGCTTTCTTT. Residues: CASSLGGFSAFF.

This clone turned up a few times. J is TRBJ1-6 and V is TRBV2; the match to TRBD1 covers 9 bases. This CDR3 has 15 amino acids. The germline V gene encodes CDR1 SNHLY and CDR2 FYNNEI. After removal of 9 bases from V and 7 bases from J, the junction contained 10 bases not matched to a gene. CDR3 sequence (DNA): TGTGCCAGGAGGAGACAGGACAGGGGAAATTCACCCCTCCACTTT. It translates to CARRRQDRGNSPLHF.

The CDR3 DNA sequence: TGTGCCAGCAGCGTAGCGAGGACAGGGGACCTAGCTTTCTTT. Protein sequence: CASSVARTGDLAFF. The chain links TRBV9 to TRBJ1-1; 9 bases are shared with TRBD1. Germline lookup yields CDR1 SGDLS and CDR2 YYNGEE. This CDR3 has 14 residues. The V segment lost 0 bases and the J segment 10 bases; nucleotides outside the gene matches: 7.

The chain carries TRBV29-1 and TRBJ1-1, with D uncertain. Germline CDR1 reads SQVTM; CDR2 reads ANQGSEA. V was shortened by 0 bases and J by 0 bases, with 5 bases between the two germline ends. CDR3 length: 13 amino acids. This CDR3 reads CSVEDGLNTEAFF. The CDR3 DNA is TGCAGCGTTGAAGATGGTTTGAACACTGAAGCTTTCTTT.

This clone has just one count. CDR3 residues: CASSLLSGPNQPQHF. CDR3 in DNA: TGCGCCAGCAGCTTGTTGTCAGGGCCCAATCAGCCCCAGCATTTT. The V call is TRBV5-1, the J call TRBJ1-5; TRBD1 might be the D (5 bases). The V gene lost 1 base and the J gene lost 3 bases, with 11 bases spanning the gap. CDR1 and CDR2 from the germline V gene are SGHRS and YFSETQ. The CDR3 runs to 15 residues.

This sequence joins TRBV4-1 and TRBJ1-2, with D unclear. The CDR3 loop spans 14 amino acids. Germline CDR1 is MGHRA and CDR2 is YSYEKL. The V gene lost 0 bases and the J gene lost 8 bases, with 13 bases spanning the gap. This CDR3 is CASSQEDSDVGYTF. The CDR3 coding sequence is TGCGCCAGCAGCCAAGAGGACTCTGACGTGGGCTACACCTTC.

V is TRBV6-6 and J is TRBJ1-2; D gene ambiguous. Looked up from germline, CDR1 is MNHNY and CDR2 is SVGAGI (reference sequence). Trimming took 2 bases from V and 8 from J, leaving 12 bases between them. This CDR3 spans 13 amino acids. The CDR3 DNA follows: TGTGCCAGCAGTTACAATCCTGTCGGGGGCTACACCTTC. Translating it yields CASSYNPVGGYTF.

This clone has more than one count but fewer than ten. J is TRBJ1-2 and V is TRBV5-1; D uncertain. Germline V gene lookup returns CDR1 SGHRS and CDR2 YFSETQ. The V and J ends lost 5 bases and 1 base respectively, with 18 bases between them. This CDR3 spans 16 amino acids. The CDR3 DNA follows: TGCGCCAGCAGTCCTAATCAGGCGACGGGTAACTATGGCTACACCTTC. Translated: CASSPNQATGNYGYTF.

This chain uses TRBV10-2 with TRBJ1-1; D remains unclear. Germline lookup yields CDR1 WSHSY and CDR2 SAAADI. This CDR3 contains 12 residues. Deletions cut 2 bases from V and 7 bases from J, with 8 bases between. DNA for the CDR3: TGCGCCAGCAGTGAGATCCGGGTTGAAGCTTTCTTT. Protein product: CASSEIRVEAFF.

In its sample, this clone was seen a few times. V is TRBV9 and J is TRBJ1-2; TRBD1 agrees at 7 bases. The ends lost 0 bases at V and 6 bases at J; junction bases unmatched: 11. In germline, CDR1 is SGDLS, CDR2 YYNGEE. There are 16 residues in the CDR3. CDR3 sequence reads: CASSVAHGGTDNGYTF. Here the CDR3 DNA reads TGTGCCAGCAGCGTAGCGCATGGCGGGACAGATAATGGCTACACCTTC.

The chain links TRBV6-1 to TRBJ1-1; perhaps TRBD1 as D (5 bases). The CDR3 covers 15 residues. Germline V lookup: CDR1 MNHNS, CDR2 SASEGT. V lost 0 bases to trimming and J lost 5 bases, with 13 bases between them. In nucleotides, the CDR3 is TGTGCCAGCAGTGAAGCCAGGGTGGGTATAACTGAAGCTTTCTTT. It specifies CASSEARVGITEAFF.

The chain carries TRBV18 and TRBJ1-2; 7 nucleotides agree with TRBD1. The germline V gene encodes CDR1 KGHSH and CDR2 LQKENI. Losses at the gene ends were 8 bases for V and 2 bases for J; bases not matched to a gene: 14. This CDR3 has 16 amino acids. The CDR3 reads CASTPGTANLNYGYTF. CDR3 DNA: TGTGCCAGCACTCCCGGGACAGCCAACCTGAACTATGGCTACACCTTC.

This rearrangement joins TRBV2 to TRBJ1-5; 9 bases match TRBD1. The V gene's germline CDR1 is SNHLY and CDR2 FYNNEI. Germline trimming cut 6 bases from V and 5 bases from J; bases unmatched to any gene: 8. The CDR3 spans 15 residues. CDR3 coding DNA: TGTGCCAGCAGCACCGGGACAGGGAATTATCAGCCCCAGCATTTT. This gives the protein CASSTGTGNYQPQHF.

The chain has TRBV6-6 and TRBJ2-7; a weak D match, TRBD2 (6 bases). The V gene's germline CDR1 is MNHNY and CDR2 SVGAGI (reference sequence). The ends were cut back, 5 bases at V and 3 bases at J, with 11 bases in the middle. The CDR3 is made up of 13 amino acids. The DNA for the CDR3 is TGTGCCAGCAGTCGGGACTTTCACTACGAGCAGTACGTC. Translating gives CASSRDFHYEQYV.

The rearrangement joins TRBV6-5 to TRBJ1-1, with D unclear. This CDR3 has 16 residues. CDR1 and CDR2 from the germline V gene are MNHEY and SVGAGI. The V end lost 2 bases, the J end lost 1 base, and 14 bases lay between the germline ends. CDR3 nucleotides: TGTGCCAGCAGTTACCAAATGACACTCCCGAACACTGAAGCTTTCTTT. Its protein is CASSYQMTLPNTEAFF.

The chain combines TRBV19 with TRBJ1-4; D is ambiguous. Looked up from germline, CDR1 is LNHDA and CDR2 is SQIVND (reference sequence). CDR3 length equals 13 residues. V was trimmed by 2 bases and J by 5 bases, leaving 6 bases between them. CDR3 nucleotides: TGTGCCAGTAGTATATACAGAAATGAAAAACTGTTTTTT. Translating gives CASSIYRNEKLFF.

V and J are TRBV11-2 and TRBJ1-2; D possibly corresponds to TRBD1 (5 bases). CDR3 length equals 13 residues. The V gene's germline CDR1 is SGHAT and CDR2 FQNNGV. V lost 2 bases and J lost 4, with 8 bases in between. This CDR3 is CASSLRGGYGYTF. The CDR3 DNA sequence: TGTGCCAGCAGCTTACGGGGGGGCTATGGCTACACCTTC. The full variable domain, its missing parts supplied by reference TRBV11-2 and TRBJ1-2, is EAGVAQSPRYKIIEKRQSVAFWCNPISGHATLYWYQQILGQGPKLLIQFQNNGVVDDSQLPKDRFSAERLKGVDSTLKIQPAKLEDSAVYLCASSLRGGYGYTFGSGTRLTVV.

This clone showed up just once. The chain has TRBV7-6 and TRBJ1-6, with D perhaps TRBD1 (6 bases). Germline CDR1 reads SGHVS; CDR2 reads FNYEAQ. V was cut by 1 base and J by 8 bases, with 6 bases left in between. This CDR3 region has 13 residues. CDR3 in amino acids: CASSLDRDSPLHF. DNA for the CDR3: TGTGCCAGCAGCTTAGACAGGGATTCACCCCTCCACTTT.

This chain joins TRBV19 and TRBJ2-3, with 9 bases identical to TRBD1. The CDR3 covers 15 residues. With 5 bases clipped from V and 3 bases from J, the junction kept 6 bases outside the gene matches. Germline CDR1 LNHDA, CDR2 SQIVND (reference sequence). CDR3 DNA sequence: TGTGCCAGTAGTGCGAGCGGGACAGGGACAGATACGCAGTATTTT. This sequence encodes CASSASGTGTDTQYF.

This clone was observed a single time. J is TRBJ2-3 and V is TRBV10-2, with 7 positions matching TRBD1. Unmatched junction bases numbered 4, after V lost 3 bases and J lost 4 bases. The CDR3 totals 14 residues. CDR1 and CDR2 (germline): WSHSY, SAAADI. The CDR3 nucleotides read TGCGCCAGCAGTGAAGGGGGCAGCGCAGATACGCAGTATTTT. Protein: CASSEGGSADTQYF.

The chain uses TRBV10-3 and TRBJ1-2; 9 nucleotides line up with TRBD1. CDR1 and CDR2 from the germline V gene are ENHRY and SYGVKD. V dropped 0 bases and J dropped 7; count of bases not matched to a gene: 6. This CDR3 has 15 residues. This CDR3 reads CAISESGTGSSGYTF. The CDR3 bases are TGTGCCATCAGTGAGTCCGGGACAGGGTCGTCTGGCTACACCTTC.

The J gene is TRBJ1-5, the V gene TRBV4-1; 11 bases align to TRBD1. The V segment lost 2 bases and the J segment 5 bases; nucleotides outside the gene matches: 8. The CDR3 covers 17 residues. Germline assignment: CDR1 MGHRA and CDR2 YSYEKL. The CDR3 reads CASSQQGQGAIDQPQHF. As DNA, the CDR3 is TGCGCCAGCAGCCAACAAGGACAGGGGGCGATCGATCAGCCCCAGCATTTT.

The CDR3 region is CASSPGTTPNTIYF. In DNA form, the CDR3 reads TGTGCCAGCAGTCCCGGGACAACTCCCAACACCATATATTTT. This chain joins TRBV6-6 and TRBJ1-3; a weak D match, TRBD1 (6 bases). From germline, CDR1 is MNHNY and CDR2 SVGAGI (reference sequence). This CDR3 region has 14 residues. V lost 5 bases and J lost 7, with 15 bases in between.

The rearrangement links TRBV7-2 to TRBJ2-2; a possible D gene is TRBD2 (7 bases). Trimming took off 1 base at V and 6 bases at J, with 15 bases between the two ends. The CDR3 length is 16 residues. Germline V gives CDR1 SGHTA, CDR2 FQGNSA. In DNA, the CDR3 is TGTGCCAGCAGCTTAGTGGGGGGGGCCATCCCCGGGGAGCTGTTTTTT. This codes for CASSLVGGAIPGELFF.

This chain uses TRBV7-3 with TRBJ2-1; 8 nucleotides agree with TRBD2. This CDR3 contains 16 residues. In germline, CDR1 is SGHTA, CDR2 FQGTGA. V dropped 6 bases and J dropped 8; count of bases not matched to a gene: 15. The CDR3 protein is CASSKVGGAGEDEQFF. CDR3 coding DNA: TGTGCCAGCAGTAAAGTCGGCGGAGCGGGGGAGGATGAGCAGTTCTTC.

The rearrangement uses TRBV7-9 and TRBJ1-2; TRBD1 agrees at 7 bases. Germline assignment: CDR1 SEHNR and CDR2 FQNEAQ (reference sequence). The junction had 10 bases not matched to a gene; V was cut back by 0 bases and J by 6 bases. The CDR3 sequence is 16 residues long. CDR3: CASSLALEGGKDGYTF. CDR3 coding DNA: TGTGCCAGCAGCTTAGCCCTGGAAGGGGGCAAAGATGGCTACACCTTC.